The 32 T cell receptor beta chains below come from one sample, sequenced in a study of cytomegalovirus exposure and HLA in healthy donors. Method: immunoSEQ multiplex PCR; TCRdb's copy keeps in-frame clones and lacks some. Here the sample spans 78,000 or so clones, roughly 95% being singletons. What was sequenced was PBMCs. The source is a man younger than 30 in good health and CMV-seropositive.

The count of this clone is one. V usage is TRBV23-1 and J usage is TRBJ2-3; 9 bases line up with TRBD1. TRBV23-1 qualifies as an ORF whose function is uncertain. This CDR3 comprises 15 residues. V trimming: 1 base; J trimming: 1 base; junction bases outside the gene matches: 0. The CDR3 spells CASSQWTGGTDTQYF. As DNA, the CDR3 is TGCGCCAGCAGTCAATGGACAGGGGGCACAGATACGCAGTATTTT.

This chain joins TRBV5-1 and TRBJ2-1, with 9 bases matching TRBD2. The CDR3 sequence is 15 residues long. Germline V gene lookup returns CDR1 SGHRS and CDR2 YFSETQ. Losses at the gene ends were 4 bases for V and 4 bases for J; bases not matched to a gene: 6. The DNA of the CDR3 is TGCGCCAGCAGCCGGGCGGGAGGGGAATACAATGAGCAGTTCTTC. It yields the protein CASSRAGGEYNEQFF.

V and J are TRBV5-1 and TRBJ2-1; D is perhaps TRBD1 (5 bases). V lost 3 bases and J lost 10, with 14 bases in between. CDR1 is SGHRS and CDR2 is YFSETQ in the germline V gene. The CDR3 contains 13 residues. The CDR3 region has the DNA TGCGCCAGCAGCTGGGGCGGAACCGGGGAGCAGTTCTTC. Protein sequence: CASSWGGTGEQFF.

V usage is TRBV10-3 and J usage is TRBJ2-1; D may be TRBD2 (5 bases). V lost 7 bases and J lost 3, with 13 bases in between. The CDR3 is 14 amino acids. The germline V gene encodes CDR1 ENHRY and CDR2 SYGVKD. Here the CDR3 reads CAITLSGIYNEQFF. CDR3 sequence (DNA): TGTGCCATCACCCTGAGCGGTATCTACAATGAGCAGTTCTTC.

The count of this clone is one. The chain uses TRBV11-2 and TRBJ1-2; 8 bases align to TRBD1. Germline V gene lookup returns CDR1 SGHAT and CDR2 FQNNGV. Germline trimming cut 1 base from V and 5 bases from J; bases unmatched to any gene: 3. CDR3 length equals 14 residues. The CDR3 DNA sequence: TGTGCCAGCAGCTTAGCCGGACAGGGATATGGCTACACCTTC. This sequence encodes CASSLAGQGYGYTF.

The chain uses TRBV11-2 and TRBJ2-1, with a weak D call TRBD1 (6 bases). The CDR3 consists of 15 residues. Trimming took 5 bases from V and 3 from J, leaving 14 bases between them. Germline values: CDR1 SGHAT, CDR2 FQNNGV. This CDR3 is CASSHRRDNYNEQFF. In DNA, the CDR3 is TGTGCCAGCAGCCACCGTCGGGACAACTACAATGAGCAGTTCTTC.

The chain couples TRBV29-1 to TRBJ2-1, with 10 bases fitting TRBD2. Germline-derived CDR1 and CDR2 are SQVTM and ANQGSEA. There are 15 residues in the CDR3. V was pared by 6 bases and J by 0 bases, with 5 bases of the junction left unmatched. DNA of the CDR3: TGCAGCGTCCCTCTAGCGGGGGACTCCTACAATGAGCAGTTCTTC. Protein: CSVPLAGDSYNEQFF.

J is TRBJ2-1 and V is TRBV7-2, with 9 nucleotides matching TRBD1. Germline CDR1 is SGHTA and CDR2 is FQGNSA. The CDR3 covers 17 residues. J lost 6 bases, V lost 4 bases, and 13 bases had no gene match. DNA of the CDR3: TGTGCCAGCAGCTCTAGGCGGCGGACAGGGGTCTTCAATGAGCAGTTCTTC. It codes for CASSSRRRTGVFNEQFF.

This clone was counted once. The CDR3 sequence is CASNRVNQPQHF. CDR3 in DNA: TGTGCCAGTAACCGCGTCAATCAGCCCCAGCATTTT. The J gene is TRBJ1-5, the V gene TRBV19; D remains unclear. Germline V CDR1 and CDR2: LNHDA, SQIVND (reference sequence). This CDR3 comprises 12 residues. The V and J ends lost 7 bases and 3 bases respectively, with 7 bases between them.

The V and J genes are TRBV4-2 and TRBJ2-1; 10 positions agree with TRBD2. V lost 2 bases and J lost 7; bases outside the gene matches: 8. CDR1 and CDR2 from the germline V gene are LGHNA and YNFKEQ. This CDR3 has 16 residues. The CDR3 spells CASSQPLAGDGNEQFF. DNA of the CDR3: TGTGCCAGCAGCCAACCTCTAGCGGGAGATGGGAATGAGCAGTTCTTC.

V is TRBV28 and J is TRBJ1-2, with D perhaps matching TRBD1 (6 bases). V lost 7 bases to trimming and J lost 3 bases, with 12 bases between them. Germline V gene lookup returns CDR1 MDHEN and CDR2 SYDVKM. This CDR3 is built from 13 residues. The CDR3 DNA is TGTGCCAGCATGAGGGGGGGTGACTATGGCTACACCTTC. It is translated as CASMRGGDYGYTF.

The rearrangement links TRBV27 to TRBJ1-1; 7 nucleotides line up with TRBD1. The CDR3 runs 13 residues. Germline V CDR1 and CDR2: MNHEY, SMNVEV (reference sequence). J gave up 1 base and V 7 bases, and 3 bases lay outside the gene matches. CDR3 amino acids: CASKTGSNTEAFF. CDR3 nucleotides: TGTGCCAGCAAGACAGGGTCGAACACTGAAGCTTTCTTT.

J is TRBJ2-7 and V is TRBV6-5; D might be TRBD1 (5 bases). CDR1 and CDR2 from the germline V gene are MNHEY and SVGAGI. V was pared by 0 bases and J by 1 base, with 10 bases between. The CDR3 is 15 amino acids. This CDR3 is CASSYSAGQSYEQYF. The CDR3 DNA reads as TGTGCCAGCAGTTACTCGGCAGGGCAATCCTACGAGCAGTACTTC.

The chain couples TRBV5-1 to TRBJ2-1; D not resolved. This CDR3 has 12 amino acids. The ends were cut back, 0 bases at V and 5 bases at J, with 3 bases in the middle. Germline CDR1 reads SGHRS; CDR2 reads YFSETQ. CDR3 in DNA: TGCGCCAGCAGCTTGGCCAACAATGAGCAGTTCTTC. Protein: CASSLANNEQFF.

This clone has just one count. The chain carries TRBV6-4 and TRBJ2-7; 7 positions agree with TRBD1. CDR1 is MRHNA, CDR2 SNTAGT, per germline. The V segment lost 6 bases and the J segment 2 bases; nucleotides outside the gene matches: 7. The CDR3 covers 14 residues. The CDR3 DNA reads as TGTGCCAGCAGCCCCGGACAGGAGGCCTACGAGCAGTACTTC. It translates to CASSPGQEAYEQYF.

This chain joins TRBV27 and TRBJ1-1; 7 positions match TRBD1. In germline, CDR1 is MNHEY, CDR2 SMNVEV (reference sequence). V dropped 5 bases and J dropped 5; count of bases not matched to a gene: 8. CDR3 length: 14 residues. CDR3 DNA sequence: TGTGCCAGCAGTAACAGGGGTGCGGGTACTGAAGCTTTCTTT. This encodes CASSNRGAGTEAFF.

The rearrangement joins TRBV27 to TRBJ2-7, with 8 bases identical to TRBD1. With V trimmed by 6 bases and J by 5 bases, 6 bases remained unmatched. The CDR3 consists of 13 residues. Germline values: CDR1 MNHEY, CDR2 SMNVEV (reference sequence). The CDR3: CASSLQGANEQYF. The CDR3 nucleotides are TGTGCCAGCAGCCTTCAGGGGGCGAACGAGCAGTACTTC.

The V call is TRBV6-1, the J call TRBJ2-5; 7 bases agree with TRBD2. V gave up 4 bases and J gave up 2 bases; unmatched junction bases: 7. The CDR3 spans 15 residues. Germline CDR1 is MNHNS and CDR2 is SASEGT. In nucleotides, the CDR3 is TGTGCCAGCAGTGTCTTGGGAGGGGCTCAAGAGACCCAGTACTTC. Protein: CASSVLGGAQETQYF.

The V call is TRBV15, the J call TRBJ1-5, with a possible D match to TRBD1 (6 bases). The CDR3 is made up of 13 amino acids. Looked up from germline, CDR1 is LNHNV and CDR2 is YYDKDF (reference sequence). V lost 5 bases and J lost 5, with 10 bases in between. The CDR3 sequence: CATSSTGYQPQHF. Written as DNA, the CDR3 is TGTGCCACCAGCTCTACAGGGTATCAGCCCCAGCATTTT.

V gene TRBV6-6 combines with J gene TRBJ2-1; 13 bases agree with TRBD2. CDR3 length: 16 amino acids. The V gene end was trimmed by 2 bases and the J gene end by 7 bases; junction bases not matched to a gene: 5. Germline V gene lookup returns CDR1 MNHNY and CDR2 SVGAGI (reference sequence). This CDR3 is CASSYGGLAGVNEQFF. The CDR3 DNA is TGTGCCAGCAGTTACGGAGGACTAGCGGGAGTAAATGAGCAGTTCTTC.

This rearrangement joins TRBV7-6 to TRBJ2-1; 8 bases map to TRBD2. Germline CDR1 SGHVS, CDR2 FNYEAQ. The CDR3 is 12 residues long. The V gene end was trimmed by 8 bases and the J gene end by 7 bases; junction bases not matched to a gene: 4. The CDR3 protein is CASGTSRNEQFF. The CDR3 region has the DNA TGTGCCAGCGGGACTAGTAGGAATGAGCAGTTCTTC.

This sequence joins TRBV11-3 and TRBJ1-1; D possibly corresponds to TRBD1 (6 bases). Trimming removed 5 bases from V and 4 bases from J, with 17 bases in between. This CDR3 has 15 residues. Germline CDR1 is SGHNT and CDR2 is YENEEA. CDR3 nucleotide sequence: TGTGCCAGCAGCGCGAATCCGACAGGATCCACTGAAGCTTTCTTT. It encodes CASSANPTGSTEAFF. Using reference TRBV11-3 and TRBJ1-1 for the parts outside the CDR3, the full variable domain is EAGVVQSPRYKIIEKKQPVAFWCNPISGHNTLYWYLQNLGQGPELLIRYENEEAVDDSQLPKDRFSAERLKGVDSTLKIQPAELGDSAVYLCASSANPTGSTEAFFGQGTRLTVV.

V usage is TRBV5-1 and J usage is TRBJ2-5; 10 positions match TRBD2. Trimming removed 3 bases from V and 2 bases from J; junction bases left unmatched: 10. The CDR3 totals 17 residues. In germline, CDR1 is SGHRS, CDR2 YFSETQ. The CDR3 region has the DNA TGCGCCAGCAGCTCCCTTGGGCGGACTAGCGGACAAGAGACCCAGTACTTC. This sequence encodes CASSSLGRTSGQETQYF.

CDR3 DNA sequence: TGTGCCAGTAAAGGACTAGCAGGCTCCTACAATGAGCAGTTCTTC. Translation gives CASKGLAGSYNEQFF. The chain couples TRBV19 to TRBJ2-1, with TRBD2 matching 8 bases. The CDR3 spans 15 residues. V dropped 7 bases and J dropped 0; count of bases not matched to a gene: 5. The germline gives CDR1 LNHDA, CDR2 SQIVND (reference sequence).

This rearrangement joins TRBV30 to TRBJ1-1; D gene unclear. V was trimmed by 1 base and J by 5 bases, leaving 20 bases between them. Germline V gives CDR1 GTSNPN, CDR2 SVGIG (reference sequence). CDR3 length: 16 residues. The chain's CDR3 is CAWSGQIRLSGTEAFF. CDR3 nucleotide sequence: TGTGCCTGGAGTGGCCAGATTCGGTTGAGCGGGACTGAAGCTTTCTTT.

In this sample, this clone turned up once. The chain recombines TRBV15 with TRBJ2-6, with 8 bases fitting TRBD1. The CDR3 totals 19 residues. Germline assignment: CDR1 LNHNV and CDR2 YYDKDF (reference sequence). With V trimmed by 2 bases and J by 1 base, 10 bases remained unmatched. CDR3 protein: CATSRTQTGAGSGANVLTF. Written as DNA, the CDR3 is TGTGCCACCAGCAGAACACAGACAGGGGCGGGGTCTGGGGCCAACGTCCTGACTTTC.

This chain joins TRBV12-5 and TRBJ1-1, with D possibly matching TRBD1 (5 bases). Germline assignment: CDR1 LGHNT and CDR2 FRNRAP. With 1 base removed from V and 4 bases from J, the gap between germline ends came to 10 bases. The CDR3 consists of 14 residues. This chain's CDR3 is CASGLEGAVTEAFF. As DNA, the CDR3 is TGTGCTAGTGGTTTGGAAGGGGCGGTCACTGAAGCTTTCTTT.

The chain combines TRBV5-1 with TRBJ1-1; D gene unclear. From germline, CDR1 is SGHRS and CDR2 YFSETQ. CDR3 length equals 15 residues. V lost 1 base, J lost 1 base, and 11 bases lay in between. CDR3 region: CASSLKWLANTEAFF. CDR3 in DNA: TGCGCCAGCAGCTTGAAGTGGTTAGCGAACACTGAAGCTTTCTTT. The variable domain in full, with the rest retrieved from reference TRBV5-1 and TRBJ1-1, is KAGVTQTPRYLIKTRGQQVTLSCSPISGHRSVSWYQQTPGQGLQFLFEYFSETQRNKGNFPGRFSGRQFSNSRSEMNVSTLELGDSALYLCASSLKWLANTEAFFGQGTRLTVV.

This chain joins TRBV7-9 and TRBJ2-3; the match to TRBD2 covers 8 bases. CDR1 and CDR2 (germline): SEHNR, FQNEAQ (reference sequence). This CDR3 region has 14 residues. Trimming cost V 8 bases and J 2 bases; bases outside gene matches: 6. CDR3 in amino acids: CASGSGTTTDTQYF. The CDR3 DNA sequence: TGTGCCAGCGGTAGCGGGACCACCACAGATACGCAGTATTTT. The full variable domain, with the rest looked up from reference TRBV7-9 and TRBJ2-3, is DTGVSQNPRHKITKRGQNVTFRCDPISEHNRLYWYRQTLGQGPEFLTYFQNEAQLEKSRLLSDRFSAERPKGSFSTLEIQRTEQGDSAMYLCASGSGTTTDTQYFGPGTRLTVL.

The chain employs TRBV7-9 and TRBJ2-1, with TRBD2 matching over 7 bases. The CDR3 is made up of 15 amino acids. Losses at the gene ends were 8 bases for V and 3 bases for J; bases not matched to a gene: 10. Looked up from germline, CDR1 is SEHNR and CDR2 is FQNEAQ (reference sequence). This chain's CDR3 is CASGSRGRVYNEQFF. The CDR3 region has the DNA TGTGCCAGCGGGTCACGCGGGAGAGTCTACAATGAGCAGTTCTTC.

This rearrangement joins TRBV5-8 to TRBJ2-1; D unresolved. The CDR3 has 11 amino acids. CDR1 and CDR2 (germline): SGHTS, YDEGEE. V was cut by 4 bases and J by 5 bases, with 4 bases left in between. The CDR3 loop reads CASSRDNEQFF. In nucleotides, the CDR3 is TGTGCCAGCAGCCGAGACAATGAGCAGTTCTTC.

V and J are TRBV18 and TRBJ2-3, with D hard to call. This CDR3 comprises 14 residues. Germline assignment: CDR1 KGHSH and CDR2 LQKENI. Trimming took off 10 bases at V and 2 bases at J, with 16 bases between the two ends. As DNA, the CDR3 is TGTGCCAACTCCCTAACAGCCTTCACAGATACGCAGTATTTT. Protein product: CANSLTAFTDTQYF.